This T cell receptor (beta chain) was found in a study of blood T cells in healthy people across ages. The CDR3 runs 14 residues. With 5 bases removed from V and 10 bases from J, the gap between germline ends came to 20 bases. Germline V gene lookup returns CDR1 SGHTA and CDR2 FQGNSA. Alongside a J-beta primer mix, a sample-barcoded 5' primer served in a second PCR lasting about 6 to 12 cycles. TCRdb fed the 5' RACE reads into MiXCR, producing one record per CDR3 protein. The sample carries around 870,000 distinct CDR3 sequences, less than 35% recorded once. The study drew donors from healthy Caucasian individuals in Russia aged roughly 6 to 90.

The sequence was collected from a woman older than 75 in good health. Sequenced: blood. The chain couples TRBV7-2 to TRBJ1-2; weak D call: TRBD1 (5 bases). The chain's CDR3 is CASSPRVQGVPYTF. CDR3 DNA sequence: TGTGCCAGCAGCCCCAGGGTACAAGGGGTTCCCTACACCTTC.